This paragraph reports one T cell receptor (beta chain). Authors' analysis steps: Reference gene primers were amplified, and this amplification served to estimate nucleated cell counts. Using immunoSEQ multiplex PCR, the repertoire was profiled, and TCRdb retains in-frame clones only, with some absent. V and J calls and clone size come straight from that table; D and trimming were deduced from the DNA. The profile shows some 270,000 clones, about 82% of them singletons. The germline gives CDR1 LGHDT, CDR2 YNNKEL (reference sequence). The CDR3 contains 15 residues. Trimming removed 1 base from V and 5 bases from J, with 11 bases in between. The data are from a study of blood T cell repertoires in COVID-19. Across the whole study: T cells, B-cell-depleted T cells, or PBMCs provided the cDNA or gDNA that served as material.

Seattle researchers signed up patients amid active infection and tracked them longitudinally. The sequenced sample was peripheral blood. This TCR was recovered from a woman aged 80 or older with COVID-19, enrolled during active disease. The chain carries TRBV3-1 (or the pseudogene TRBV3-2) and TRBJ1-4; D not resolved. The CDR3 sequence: CASSQVYSQNEKLFF. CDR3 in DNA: TGTGCCAGCAGCCAAGTGTACTCTCAAAATGAAAAACTGTTTTTT.